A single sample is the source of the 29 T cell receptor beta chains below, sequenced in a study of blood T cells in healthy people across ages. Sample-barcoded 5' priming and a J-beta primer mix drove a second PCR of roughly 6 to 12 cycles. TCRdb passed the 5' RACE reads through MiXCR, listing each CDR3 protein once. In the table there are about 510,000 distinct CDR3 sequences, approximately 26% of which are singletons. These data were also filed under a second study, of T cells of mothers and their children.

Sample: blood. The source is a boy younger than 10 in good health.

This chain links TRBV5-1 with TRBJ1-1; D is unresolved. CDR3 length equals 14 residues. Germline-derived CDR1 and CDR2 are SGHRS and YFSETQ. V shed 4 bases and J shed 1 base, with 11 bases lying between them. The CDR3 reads CASSTWTANTEAFF. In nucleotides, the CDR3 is TGCGCCAGCAGCACCTGGACCGCGAACACTGAAGCTTTCTTT.

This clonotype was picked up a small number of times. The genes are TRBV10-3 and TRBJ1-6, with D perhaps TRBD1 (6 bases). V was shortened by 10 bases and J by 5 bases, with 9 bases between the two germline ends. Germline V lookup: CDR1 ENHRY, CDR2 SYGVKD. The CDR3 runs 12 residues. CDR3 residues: CATRDNNSPLHF. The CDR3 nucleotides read TGTGCCACAAGGGACAATAATTCACCCCTCCACTTT.

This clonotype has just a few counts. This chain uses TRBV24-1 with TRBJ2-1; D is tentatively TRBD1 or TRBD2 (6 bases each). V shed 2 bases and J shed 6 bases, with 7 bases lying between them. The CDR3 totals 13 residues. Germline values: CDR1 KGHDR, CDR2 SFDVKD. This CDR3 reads CATSDWGANEQFF. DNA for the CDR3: TGTGCCACCAGTGATTGGGGGGCCAATGAGCAGTTCTTC.

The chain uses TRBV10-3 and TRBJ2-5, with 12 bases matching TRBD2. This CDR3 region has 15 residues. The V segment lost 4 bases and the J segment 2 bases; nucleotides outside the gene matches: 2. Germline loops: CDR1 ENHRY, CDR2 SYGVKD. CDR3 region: CAISAGTSGQETQYF. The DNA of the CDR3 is TGTGCCATCAGTGCGGGGACTAGCGGGCAAGAGACCCAGTACTTC.

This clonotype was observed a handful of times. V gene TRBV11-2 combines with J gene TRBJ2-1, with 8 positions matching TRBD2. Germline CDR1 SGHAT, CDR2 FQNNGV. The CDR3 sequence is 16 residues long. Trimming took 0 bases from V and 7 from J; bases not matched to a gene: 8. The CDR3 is CASSLDPAGEGNEQFF. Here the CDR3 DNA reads TGTGCCAGCAGCTTAGATCCAGCGGGAGAGGGGAATGAGCAGTTCTTC. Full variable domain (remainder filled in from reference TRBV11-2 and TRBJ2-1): EAGVAQSPRYKIIEKRQSVAFWCNPISGHATLYWYQQILGQGPKLLIQFQNNGVVDDSQLPKDRFSAERLKGVDSTLKIQPAKLEDSAVYLCASSLDPAGEGNEQFFGPGTRLTVL.

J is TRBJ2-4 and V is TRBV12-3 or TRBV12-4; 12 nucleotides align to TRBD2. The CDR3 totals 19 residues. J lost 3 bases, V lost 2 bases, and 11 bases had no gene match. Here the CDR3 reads CASSLTISSGRAGKNIQYF. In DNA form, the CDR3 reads TGTGCCAGCAGTTTAACTATTTCTAGCGGGAGGGCCGGCAAAAACATTCAGTACTTC.

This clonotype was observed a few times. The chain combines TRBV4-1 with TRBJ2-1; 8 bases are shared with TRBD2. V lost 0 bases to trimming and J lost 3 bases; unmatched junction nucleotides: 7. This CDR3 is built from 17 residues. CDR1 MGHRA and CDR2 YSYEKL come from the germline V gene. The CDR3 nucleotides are TGCGCCAGCAGCCAAGATTTACGGGAGGGCCTCTACAATGAGCAGTTCTTC. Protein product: CASSQDLREGLYNEQFF.

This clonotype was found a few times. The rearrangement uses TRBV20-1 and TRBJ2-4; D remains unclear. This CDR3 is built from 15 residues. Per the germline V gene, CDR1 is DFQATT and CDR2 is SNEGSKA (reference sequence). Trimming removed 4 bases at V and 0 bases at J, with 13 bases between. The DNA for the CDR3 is TGCAGTGCTACGTACGGGCGTGAAGCCAAAAACATTCAGTACTTC. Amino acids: CSATYGREAKNIQYF.

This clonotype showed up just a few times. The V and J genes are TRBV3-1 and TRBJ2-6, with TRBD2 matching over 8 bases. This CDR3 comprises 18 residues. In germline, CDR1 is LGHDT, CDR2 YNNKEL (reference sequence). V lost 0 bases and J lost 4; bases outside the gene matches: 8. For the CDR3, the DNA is TGTGCCAGCAGCCAAGAAGGGACTAGACTCTCCGGGGCCAACGTCCTGACTTTC. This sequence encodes CASSQEGTRLSGANVLTF.

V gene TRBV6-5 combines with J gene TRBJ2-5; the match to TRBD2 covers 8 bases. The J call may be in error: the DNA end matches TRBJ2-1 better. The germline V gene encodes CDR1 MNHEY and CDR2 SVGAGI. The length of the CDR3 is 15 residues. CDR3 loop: CASSYLGLVGDEQFF. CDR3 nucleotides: TGTGCCAGCAGTTACTTGGGACTAGTTGGCGATGAGCAGTTCTTC.

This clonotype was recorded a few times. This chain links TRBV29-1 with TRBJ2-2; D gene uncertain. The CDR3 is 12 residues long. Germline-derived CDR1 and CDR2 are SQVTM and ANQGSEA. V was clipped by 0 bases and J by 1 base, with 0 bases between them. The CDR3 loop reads CSVEENTGELFF. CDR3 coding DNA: TGCAGCGTTGAAGAGAACACCGGGGAGCTGTTTTTT.

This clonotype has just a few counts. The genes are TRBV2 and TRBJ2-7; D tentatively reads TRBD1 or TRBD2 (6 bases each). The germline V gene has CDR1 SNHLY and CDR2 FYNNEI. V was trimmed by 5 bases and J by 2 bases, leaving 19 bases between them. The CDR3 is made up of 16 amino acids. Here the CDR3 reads CASSRGTSGPTYEQYF. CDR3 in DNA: TGTGCCAGCAGTAGGGGGACCAGCGGGCCAACCTACGAGCAGTACTTC.

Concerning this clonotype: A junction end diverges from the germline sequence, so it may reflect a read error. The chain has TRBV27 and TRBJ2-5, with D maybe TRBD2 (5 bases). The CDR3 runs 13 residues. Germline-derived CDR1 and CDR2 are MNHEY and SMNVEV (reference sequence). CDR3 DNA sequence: TGTGCCAGCAGTTTTGGTAGCGTAAAGACCCAGTGCTTC. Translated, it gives CASSFGSVKTQCF.

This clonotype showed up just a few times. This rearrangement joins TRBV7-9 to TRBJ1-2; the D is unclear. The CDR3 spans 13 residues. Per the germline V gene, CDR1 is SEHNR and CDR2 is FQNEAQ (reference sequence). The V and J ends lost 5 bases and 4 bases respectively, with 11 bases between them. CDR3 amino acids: CASSLNSVYGYTF. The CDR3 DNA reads TGTGCCAGCAGCCTAAACAGTGTCTATGGCTACACCTTC.

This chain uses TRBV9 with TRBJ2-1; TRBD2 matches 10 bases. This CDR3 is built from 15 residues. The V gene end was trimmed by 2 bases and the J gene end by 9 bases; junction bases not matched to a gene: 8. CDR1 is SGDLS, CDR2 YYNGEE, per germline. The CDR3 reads CASSVPLAGVSEQFF. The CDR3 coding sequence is TGTGCCAGCAGCGTTCCCCTAGCGGGGGTCAGTGAGCAGTTCTTC. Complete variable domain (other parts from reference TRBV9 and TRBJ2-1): DSGVTQTPKHLITATGQRVTLRCSPRSGDLSVYWYQQSLDQGLQFLIQYYNGEERAKGNILERFSAQQFPDLHSELNLSSLELGDSALYFCASSVPLAGVSEQFFGPGTRLTVL.

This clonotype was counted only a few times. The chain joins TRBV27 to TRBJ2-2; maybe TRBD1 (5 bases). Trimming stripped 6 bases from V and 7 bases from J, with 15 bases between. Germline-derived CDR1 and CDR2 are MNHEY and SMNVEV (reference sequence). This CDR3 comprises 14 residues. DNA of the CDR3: TGTGCCAGCAGCCCAACACAGGCAAGCGGGGAGCTGTTTTTT. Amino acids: CASSPTQASGELFF.

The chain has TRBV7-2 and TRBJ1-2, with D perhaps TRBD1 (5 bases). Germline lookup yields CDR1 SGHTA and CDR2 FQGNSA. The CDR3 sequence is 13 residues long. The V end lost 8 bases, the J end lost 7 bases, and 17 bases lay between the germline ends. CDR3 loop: CASSYGVGGGYTF. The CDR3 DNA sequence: TGTGCCAGCTCTTATGGGGTGGGGGGTGGCTACACCTTC.

The chain's CDR3 is CASSYGDRYTGELFF. Written as DNA, the CDR3 is TGTGCCAGCAGTTACGGGGACAGATACACCGGGGAGCTGTTTTTT. V gene TRBV6-2 or TRBV6-3 combines with J gene TRBJ2-2; 7 bases fit TRBD1. The V gene end was trimmed by 2 bases and the J gene end by 3 bases; junction bases not matched to a gene: 3. The CDR3 has 15 amino acids. CDR1 is MNHEY and CDR2 is SVGEGT in the germline V gene.

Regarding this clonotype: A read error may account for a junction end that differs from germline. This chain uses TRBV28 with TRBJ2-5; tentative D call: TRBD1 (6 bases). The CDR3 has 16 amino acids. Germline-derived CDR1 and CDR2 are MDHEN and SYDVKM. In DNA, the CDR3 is TGTGCCAGCAGTTTAGGGGGCGTTGAATCCTACAATGAGCAATTCTTC. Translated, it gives CASSLGGVESYNEQFF.

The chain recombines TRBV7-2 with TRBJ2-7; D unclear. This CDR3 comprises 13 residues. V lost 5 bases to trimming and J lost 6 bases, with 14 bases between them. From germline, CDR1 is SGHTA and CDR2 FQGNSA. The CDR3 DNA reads TGTGCCAGCAGCCCGAACACTGTTGCCGAGCAGTACTTC. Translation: CASSPNTVAEQYF.

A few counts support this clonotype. The CDR3, as DNA: TGTGCCAGCAGCTCCCGACTAGCGGGCCTCTCTGGGGCCAACGTCCTGACTTTC. This translates into CASSSRLAGLSGANVLTF. This chain links TRBV7-9 with TRBJ2-6, with 10 positions matching TRBD2. V was clipped by 4 bases and J by 0 bases; unmatched bases: 6. The CDR3 totals 18 residues. Germline values: CDR1 SEHNR, CDR2 FQNEAQ (reference sequence). Using reference TRBV7-9 and TRBJ2-6 for the parts outside the CDR3, the full variable domain is DTGVSQNPRHKITKRGQNVTFRCDPISEHNRLYWYRQTLGQGPEFLTYFQNEAQLEKSRLLSDRFSAERPKGSFSTLEIQRTEQGDSAMYLCASSSRLAGLSGANVLTFGAGSRLTVL.

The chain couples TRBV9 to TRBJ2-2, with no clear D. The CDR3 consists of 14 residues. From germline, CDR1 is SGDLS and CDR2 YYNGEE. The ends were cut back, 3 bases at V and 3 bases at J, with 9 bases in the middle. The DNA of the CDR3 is TGTGCCAGCAGCGACAACAGCGACACCGGGGAGCTGTTTTTT. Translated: CASSDNSDTGELFF. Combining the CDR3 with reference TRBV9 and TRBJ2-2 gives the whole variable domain DSGVTQTPKHLITATGQRVTLRCSPRSGDLSVYWYQQSLDQGLQFLIQYYNGEERAKGNILERFSAQQFPDLHSELNLSSLELGDSALYFCASSDNSDTGELFFGEGSRLTVL.

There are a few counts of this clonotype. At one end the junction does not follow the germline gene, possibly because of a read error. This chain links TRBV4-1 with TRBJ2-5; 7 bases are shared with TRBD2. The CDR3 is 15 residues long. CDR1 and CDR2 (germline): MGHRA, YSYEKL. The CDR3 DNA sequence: TGCGCCAGCGGCCAAGATTCGGGGGGAGTGGAGACCCAGTACTTC. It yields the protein CASGQDSGGVETQYF.

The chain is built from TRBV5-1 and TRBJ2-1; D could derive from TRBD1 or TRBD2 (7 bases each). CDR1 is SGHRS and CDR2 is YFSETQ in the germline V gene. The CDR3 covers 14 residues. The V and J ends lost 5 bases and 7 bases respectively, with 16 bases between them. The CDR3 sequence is CASRDPGGGNEQFF. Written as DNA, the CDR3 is TGCGCCAGCAGAGATCCAGGGGGGGGAAATGAGCAGTTCTTC.

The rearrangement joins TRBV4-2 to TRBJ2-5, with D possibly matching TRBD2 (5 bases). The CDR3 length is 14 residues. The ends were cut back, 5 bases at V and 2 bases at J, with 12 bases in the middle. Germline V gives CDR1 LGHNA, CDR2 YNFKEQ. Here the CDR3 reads CASSVTEGQETQYF. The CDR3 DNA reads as TGTGCCAGCAGCGTAACCGAGGGACAAGAGACCCAGTACTTC.

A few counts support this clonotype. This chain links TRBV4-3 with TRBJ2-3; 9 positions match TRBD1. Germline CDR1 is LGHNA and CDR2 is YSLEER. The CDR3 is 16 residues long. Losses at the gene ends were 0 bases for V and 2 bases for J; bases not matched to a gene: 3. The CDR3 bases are TGCGCCAGCAGCCAAGATGGGACAGGGTTCACAGATACGCAGTATTTT. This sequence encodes CASSQDGTGFTDTQYF.

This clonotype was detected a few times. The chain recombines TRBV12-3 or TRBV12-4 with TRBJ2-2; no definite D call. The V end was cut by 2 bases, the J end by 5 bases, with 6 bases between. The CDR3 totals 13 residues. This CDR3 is CASSLQETGELFF. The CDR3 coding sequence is TGTGCCAGCAGTTTACAGGAGACCGGGGAGCTGTTTTTT.

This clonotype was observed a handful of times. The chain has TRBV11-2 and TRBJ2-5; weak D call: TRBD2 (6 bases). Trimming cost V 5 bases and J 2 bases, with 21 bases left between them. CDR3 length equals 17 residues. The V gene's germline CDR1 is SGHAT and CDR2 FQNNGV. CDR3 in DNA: TGTGCCAGCAGCCCCTTTATCCCGATTAGCGGACAAGAGACCCAGTACTTC. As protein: CASSPFIPISGQETQYF.

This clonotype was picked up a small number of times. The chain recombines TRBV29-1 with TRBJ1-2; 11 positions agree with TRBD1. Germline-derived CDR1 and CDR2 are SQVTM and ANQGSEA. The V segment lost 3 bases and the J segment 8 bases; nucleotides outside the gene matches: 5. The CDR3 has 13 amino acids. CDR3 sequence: CSVDWDRGNGYTF. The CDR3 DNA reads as TGCAGCGTTGACTGGGACAGGGGGAACGGCTACACCTTC.